This T cell receptor (beta chain) was found in a study of T cell responses to AZD1222 COVID-19 vaccine. Study in general: Pooling was applied to second doses at about 4 or about 12 weeks.

The data were produced by immunoSEQ multiplex PCR, yet TCRdb's version contains in-frame clones alone and is incomplete. The data hold roughly 160,000 clones, with 80% to 90% observed a single time. General study results and limits: Spike-specific TCR breadth rose after two AZD1222 doses, and depth rose as well. Distributed over spike, vaccine-associated CD4 TCRs predominated at 160-218 and 743-854. Samples come after the peak T cell response, not at day 14.

Of note for this clone: Its antigen remains unknown.

Germline CDR1 and CDR2: MGHRA and YSYEKL. The CDR3 has 15 residues. V lost 1 base and J 4 bases, leaving 8 bases between the germline ends. The chain employs TRBV4-1 and TRBJ1-6, with a weak D call TRBD1 (6 bases). This TCR was recovered from an adult in good health. The sample in question was peripheral blood, obtained on day 0 of AZD1222 vaccination. In DNA form, the CDR3 reads TGCGCCAGCAGCCAAGGAGGGGGGTATAATTCACCCCTCCACTTT. Its translation is CASSQGGGYNSPLHF.